A single sample gave rise to the 22 T cell receptor beta chains below, sequenced in a study of identical twins. TCRdb re-called the 5' RACE reads through MiXCR, storing one row per CDR3 protein. The sample holds around 690,000 distinct CDR3 sequences, around 20% seen once. These data were also reused for a study on T cells expressing NK-cell markers.

Sequenced input: PBMCs. The receptor source for this set is a woman between 18 and 30 years old in good health.

The chain recombines TRBV2 with TRBJ2-3, with TRBD2 matching over 7 bases. After removal of 5 bases from V and 10 bases from J, the junction contained 9 bases not matched to a gene. The CDR3 is 13 amino acids. Germline V gene lookup returns CDR1 SNHLY and CDR2 FYNNEI. CDR3 coding DNA: TGTGCCAGCAGTCCTAGCGGATCAGTGGCGCAGTATTTT. It specifies CASSPSGSVAQYF.

Remarks on this clonotype: This could be a read error, since a much larger clone is one nucleotide away. The chain links TRBV11-2 to TRBJ2-7; 7 bases are a match to TRBD1. Losses at the gene ends were 4 bases for V and 2 bases for J; bases not matched to a gene: 5. The CDR3 runs to 14 residues. Germline V gives CDR1 SGHAT, CDR2 FQNNGV. In nucleotides, the CDR3 is TGTGCCAGCAGCTCTCCGGGACAGACCTACGAGCAGTACTTC. Protein sequence: CASSSPGQTYEQYF.

The chain is built from TRBV21-1 and TRBJ2-7; the DNA was not compared with TRBD1, the D call given in the table. TRBV21-1 is a recognized pseudogene. This CDR3 contains 16 residues. The CDR3 is CASSPRGRQGFLEQYF. In DNA, the CDR3 is TGTGCCAGCAGCCCCCGGGGGAGACAGGGGTTCCTCGAGCAGTACTTC.

The chain employs TRBV20-1 and TRBJ2-2; D ambiguous. This CDR3 comprises 12 residues. Per the germline V gene, CDR1 is DFQATT and CDR2 is SNEGSKA (reference sequence). V was shortened by 6 bases and J by 6 bases, with 11 bases between the two germline ends. CDR3 amino acids: CSARRRAGELFF. Written as DNA, the CDR3 is TGCAGTGCCAGACGTCGAGCCGGGGAGCTGTTTTTT.

This clonotype came up a few times. This chain connects TRBV27 to TRBJ2-7; 8 bases are a match to TRBD1. V dropped 2 bases and J dropped 3; count of bases not matched to a gene: 6. This CDR3 region has 15 residues. Germline loops: CDR1 MNHEY, CDR2 SMNVEV (reference sequence). The DNA of the CDR3 is TGTGCCAGCAGTTTAGGTTCAGGGGGCCTCTACGAGCAGTACTTC. Residues: CASSLGSGGLYEQYF.

The sample holds a few counts of this clonotype. The DNA of the CDR3 is TGCAGCGTTGAAGAGAGTCTTAAAAACATTCAGTACTTC. Its protein product is CSVEESLKNIQYF. The chain joins TRBV29-1 to TRBJ2-4; D is uncertain. Germline CDR1 and CDR2: SQVTM and ANQGSEA. CDR3 length: 13 residues. The germline V and J ends were trimmed by 0 bases and 4 bases, with 7 bases remaining between them.

Ten or more counts support this clonotype. V usage is TRBV14 and J usage is TRBJ2-1, with D maybe TRBD1 (5 bases). Germline CDR1 is SGHDN and CDR2 is FVKESK. V was clipped by 4 bases and J by 7 bases, with 20 bases between them. The CDR3 covers 16 residues. As DNA, the CDR3 is TGTGCCAGCAGCCCCCTTGACAGCCCGGGCTTAAATGAGCAGTTCTTC. Protein: CASSPLDSPGLNEQFF.

The chain carries TRBV7-7 and TRBJ2-3; possibly TRBD2 for D (6 bases). Trimming took 1 base from V and 2 from J, leaving 13 bases between them. There are 16 residues in the CDR3. CDR1 and CDR2 from the germline V gene are SSHAT and FNYEAQ (reference sequence). The CDR3 region has the DNA TGTGCCAGCAGCTTAGGTGGGACTCTAAACACAGATACGCAGTATTTT. Translating it yields CASSLGGTLNTDTQYF.

This rearrangement joins TRBV10-3 to TRBJ2-7; 9 positions agree with TRBD1. The germline gives CDR1 ENHRY, CDR2 SYGVKD. V lost 3 bases and J lost 3; bases outside the gene matches: 3. This CDR3 region has 14 residues. The CDR3 loop reads CAISDGTGSYEQYF. Here the CDR3 DNA reads TGTGCCATCAGTGACGGGACAGGGAGCTACGAGCAGTACTTC.

The V and J genes are TRBV12-3 or TRBV12-4 and TRBJ1-1; possibly TRBD1 for D (6 bases). The V gene lost 2 bases and the J gene lost 2 bases, with 12 bases spanning the gap. The CDR3 covers 15 residues. This CDR3 reads CASSLTDGGNTEAFF. The CDR3 coding sequence is TGTGCCAGCAGTTTAACAGACGGGGGCAACACTGAAGCTTTCTTT.

This clonotype was seen more than once but under ten times. The rearrangement uses TRBV3-1 and TRBJ2-7; D may be TRBD1 (6 bases). Germline V CDR1 and CDR2: LGHDT, YNNKEL (reference sequence). The CDR3 is 15 residues long. V lost 0 bases and J lost 2, with 11 bases in between. The CDR3 protein is CASSQDPTGTYEQYF. The CDR3 DNA reads as TGTGCCAGCAGCCAAGATCCCACAGGGACCTACGAGCAGTACTTC.

In its sample, this clonotype was seen a few times. V is TRBV29-1 and J is TRBJ2-7; D gene uncertain. Trimming removed 4 bases from V and 3 bases from J, with 10 bases in between. The CDR3 extends over 12 amino acids. CDR1 and CDR2 from the germline V gene are SQVTM and ANQGSEA. The CDR3 here is CSVVRTNYEQYF. CDR3 bases: TGCAGCGTTGTCAGGACCAACTACGAGCAGTACTTC.

The table lists this clonotype with a few counts. J is TRBJ1-6 and V is TRBV5-1; no definite D call. The CDR3 is 16 amino acids. The germline V gene encodes CDR1 SGHRS and CDR2 YFSETQ. V was shortened by 2 bases and J by 0 bases, with 9 bases between the two germline ends. The CDR3 DNA reads as TGCGCCAGCAGCTTCGGGAGGAGCTCCTATAATTCACCCCTCCACTTT. This sequence encodes CASSFGRSSYNSPLHF.

This clonotype was found a few times. This rearrangement joins TRBV20-1 to TRBJ2-6; a weak D match, TRBD1 (6 bases). This CDR3 comprises 14 residues. Per germline, CDR1 DFQATT and CDR2 SNEGSKA (reference sequence). Trimming removed 3 bases at V and 2 bases at J, with 8 bases between. In DNA, the CDR3 is TGCAGTGCTAGGCAGGGGACTGGGGCCAACGTCCTGACTTTC. Translated, it gives CSARQGTGANVLTF.

This clonotype was seen a handful of times. The chain combines TRBV6-1 with TRBJ2-7, with a possible D match to TRBD2 (5 bases). CDR3 length: 13 residues. Germline assignment: CDR1 MNHNS and CDR2 SASEGT. Between the trimmed V and J ends, which lost 8 bases and 3 bases, there was a span of 14 bases. This CDR3 is CASRSTGVYEQYF. In DNA, the CDR3 is TGTGCCAGCCGGTCGACCGGGGTCTACGAGCAGTACTTC.

This chain's CDR3 is CASTHGGGLDTGELFF. Written as DNA, the CDR3 is TGTGCCAGCACCCATGGCGGGGGCCTGGACACCGGGGAGCTGTTTTTT. The chain has TRBV5-5 and TRBJ2-2; the D gene is possibly TRBD2 (7 bases). The ends were cut back, 6 bases at V and 3 bases at J, with 18 bases in the middle. The CDR3 contains 16 residues. CDR1 SGHKS and CDR2 YYEKEE come from the germline V gene (reference sequence).

This clonotype has more than one count but fewer than ten. The chain has TRBV12-3 or TRBV12-4 and TRBJ2-3; D gene unclear. The CDR3 contains 13 residues. V shed 4 bases and J shed 1 base, with 6 bases lying between them. CDR3: CASSSGRTDTQYF. In DNA, the CDR3 is TGTGCCAGCAGTTCCGGCCGCACAGATACGCAGTATTTT.

This clonotype was seen a handful of times. The chain carries TRBV12-3 or TRBV12-4 and TRBJ2-1, with 10 bases fitting TRBD2. The CDR3 loop spans 14 amino acids. The V gene end was trimmed by 6 bases and the J gene end by 8 bases; junction bases not matched to a gene: 7. This CDR3 reads CASSRAGGLDEQFF. The CDR3 nucleotides read TGTGCCAGCAGCCGAGCGGGGGGGCTCGATGAGCAGTTCTTC.

This chain uses TRBV7-8 with TRBJ1-2; 7 bases match TRBD1. The germline gives CDR1 SGHVS, CDR2 FQNEAQ. The CDR3 is made up of 14 amino acids. After removal of 5 bases from V and 11 bases from J, the junction contained 14 bases not matched to a gene. Here the CDR3 reads CASSPATGREAYTF. The CDR3, as DNA: TGTGCCAGCAGCCCGGCGACAGGGAGAGAGGCATACACCTTC.

This clonotype was recorded a few times. The chain employs TRBV7-9 and TRBJ2-1; 7 bases are shared with TRBD2. Germline-derived CDR1 and CDR2 are SEHNR and FQNEAQ (reference sequence). V lost 5 bases, J lost 2 bases, and 9 bases stayed unmatched. The CDR3 has 16 amino acids. CDR3 nucleotides: TGTGCCAGCAGCCCAGAACTAGCGTTAACCTACAATGAGCAGTTCTTC. It yields the protein CASSPELALTYNEQFF.

This clonotype has only a few counts. The chain uses TRBV12-3 or TRBV12-4 and TRBJ1-6; 8 nucleotides agree with TRBD1. This CDR3 spans 20 amino acids. The V and J ends lost 0 bases and 5 bases, in that order; junction bases with no gene match: 15. The CDR3 region has the DNA TGTGCCAGCAGTTTAGCGCTGCGTGGCAGGGGGCTAGGGAATAATTCACCCCTCCACTTT. Translated, it gives CASSLALRGRGLGNNSPLHF.

The genes are TRBV20-1 and TRBJ2-1; D unresolved. The CDR3 sequence is 16 residues long. Trimming took off 0 bases at V and 5 bases at J, with 17 bases between the two ends. CDR1 and CDR2 (germline): DFQATT, SNEGSKA (reference sequence). CDR3 sequence: CSARDIRIPPDNEQFF. The CDR3 bases are TGCAGTGCTAGAGATATAAGAATCCCTCCTGACAATGAGCAGTTCTTC.